This T cell receptor (beta chain) originates from a study of T cells in Graves' hyperthyroidism and ophthalmopathy. This clonotype was recorded a few times. Together with thyroid ultrasound, orbital computed tomography, serum thyroxine and TRAb, clinical symptoms were used for diagnoses. The CDR3 contains 15 residues. V dropped 0 bases and J dropped 2 bases, with 12 bases sitting between them. The germline CDR1 and CDR2 sequences are SGDLS and YYNGEE. The source material, RNA transcripts, was used to amplify TCR beta CDR3 regions. Using the HTBI primer set, a first-round RT-PCR was run on the TCR CDR3. Via MiXCR, TCRdb re-called the multiplex PCR reads, giving one row per CDR3 protein. Among more than 300,000 distinct CDR3 sequences listed, roughly 15% were seen once.

The chain combines TRBV9 with TRBJ2-7; a weak D match, TRBD2 (5 bases). The origin of this receptor is a woman in her twenties or thirties with Graves' hyperthyroidism that later progressed to Graves' ophthalmopathy. The sample comprised blood. The CDR3 spells CASSVEASSPYEQYF. The CDR3, as DNA: TGTGCCAGCAGCGTAGAGGCTAGCAGCCCCTACGAGCAGTACTTC.